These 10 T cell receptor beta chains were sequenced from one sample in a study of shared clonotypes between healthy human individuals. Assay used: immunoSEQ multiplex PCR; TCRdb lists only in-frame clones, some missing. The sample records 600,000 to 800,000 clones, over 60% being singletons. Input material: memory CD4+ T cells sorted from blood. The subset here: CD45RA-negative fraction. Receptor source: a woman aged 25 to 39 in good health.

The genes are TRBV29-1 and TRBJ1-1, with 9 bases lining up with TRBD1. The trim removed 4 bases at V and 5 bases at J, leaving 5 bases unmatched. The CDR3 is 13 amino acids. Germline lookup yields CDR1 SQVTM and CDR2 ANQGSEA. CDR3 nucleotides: TGCAGCGTTGGGGGACAGGGAATGACTGAAGCTTTCTTT. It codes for CSVGGQGMTEAFF.

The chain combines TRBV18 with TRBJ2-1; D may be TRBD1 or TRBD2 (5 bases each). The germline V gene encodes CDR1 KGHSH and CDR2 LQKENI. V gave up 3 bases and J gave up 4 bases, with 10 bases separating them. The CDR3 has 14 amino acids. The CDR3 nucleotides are TGTGCCAGCTCACCCGGGGCCACGTACAATGAGCAGTTCTTC. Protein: CASSPGATYNEQFF.

The chain's CDR3 is CASSAAGRDFQYF. CDR3 DNA: TGCGCCAGCAGCGCGGCGGGAAGGGACTTCCAGTACTTC. The genes are TRBV5-1 and TRBJ2-7; a possible D gene is TRBD2 (6 bases). Trimming took 4 bases from V and 10 from J, leaving 18 bases between them. The CDR3 runs 13 residues. The germline V gene has CDR1 SGHRS and CDR2 YFSETQ. The complete variable domain, with remaining parts taken from reference TRBV5-1 and TRBJ2-7, reads KAGVTQTPRYLIKTRGQQVTLSCSPISGHRSVSWYQQTPGQGLQFLFEYFSETQRNKGNFPGRFSGRQFSNSRSEMNVSTLELGDSALYLCASSAAGRDFQYFGPGTRLTVT.

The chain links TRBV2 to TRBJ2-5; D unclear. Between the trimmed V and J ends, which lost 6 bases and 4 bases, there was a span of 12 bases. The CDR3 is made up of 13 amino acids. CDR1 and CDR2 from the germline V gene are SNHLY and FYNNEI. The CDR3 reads CASRVEIGETQYF. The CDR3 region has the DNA TGTGCCAGCAGGGTAGAAATTGGAGAGACCCAGTACTTC.

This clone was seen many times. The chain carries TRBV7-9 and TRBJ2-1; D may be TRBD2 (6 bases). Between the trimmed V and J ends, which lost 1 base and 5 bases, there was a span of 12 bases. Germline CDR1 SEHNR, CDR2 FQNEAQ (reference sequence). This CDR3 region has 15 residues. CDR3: CASSLGSGRHNEQFF. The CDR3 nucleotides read TGTGCCAGCAGCTTAGGTAGCGGAAGACACAATGAGCAGTTCTTC.

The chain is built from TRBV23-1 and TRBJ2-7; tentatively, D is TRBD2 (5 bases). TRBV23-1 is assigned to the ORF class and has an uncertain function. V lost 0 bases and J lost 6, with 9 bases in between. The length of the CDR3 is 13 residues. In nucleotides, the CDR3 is TGCGCCAGCAGTCAATCGGATGGAGGCGAGCAGTACTTC. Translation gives CASSQSDGGEQYF.

CDR3 nucleotides: TGCAGCGGGACGGGACAGGGGACCTACGAGCAGTACTTC. Translated, it gives CSGTGQGTYEQYF. The chain links TRBV29-1 to TRBJ2-7, with TRBD1 matching 10 bases. Germline V lookup: CDR1 SQVTM, CDR2 ANQGSEA. Trimming took 7 bases from V and 2 from J; bases not matched to a gene: 5. The CDR3 extends over 13 amino acids.

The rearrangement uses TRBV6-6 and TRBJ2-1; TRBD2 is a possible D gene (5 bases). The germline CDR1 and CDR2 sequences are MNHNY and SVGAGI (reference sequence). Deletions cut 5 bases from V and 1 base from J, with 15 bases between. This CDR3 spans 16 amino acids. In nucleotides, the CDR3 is TGTGCCAGCAGTGGCTTAACGGGGAAATCCTACAATGAGCAGTTCTTC. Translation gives CASSGLTGKSYNEQFF.

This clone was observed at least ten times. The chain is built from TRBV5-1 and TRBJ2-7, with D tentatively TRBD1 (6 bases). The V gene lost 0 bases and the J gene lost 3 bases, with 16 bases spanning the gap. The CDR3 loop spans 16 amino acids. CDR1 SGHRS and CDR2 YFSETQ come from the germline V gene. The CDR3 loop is CASSLVLDSRNYEQYF. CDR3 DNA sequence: TGCGCCAGCAGCTTGGTACTGGACAGCCGAAACTACGAGCAGTACTTC. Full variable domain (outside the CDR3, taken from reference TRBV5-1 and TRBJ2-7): KAGVTQTPRYLIKTRGQQVTLSCSPISGHRSVSWYQQTPGQGLQFLFEYFSETQRNKGNFPGRFSGRQFSNSRSEMNVSTLELGDSALYLCASSLVLDSRNYEQYFGPGTRLTVT.

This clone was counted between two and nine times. The CDR3: CASSPRPQETQYF. CDR3 bases: TGTGCCAGCAGTCCCAGACCGCAAGAGACCCAGTACTTC. The J gene is TRBJ2-5, the V gene TRBV27; no clear D gene. The CDR3 length is 13 residues. Deletions cut 5 bases from V and 2 bases from J, with 9 bases between. Germline CDR1 and CDR2: MNHEY and SMNVEV (reference sequence).